The rows below give T cell receptor beta chains drawn from one sample of a study of human CD4 T cells and Enterobacteriaceae. TCRdb's copy holds only in-frame clones and misses some; the assay was immunoSEQ multiplex PCR. The sample gives about 27,000 clones, roughly 80% of which show up once; roughly 0.96% is in the top ten. Sequenced: memory CD4+ T cells from blood. These receptors were collected from a human donor in good health. The conserved cysteine and the conserved F or W are not part of the CDR3 here. Each record gives: V gene, J gene, CDR3 length, CDR3 protein.

V: TRBV28
J: TRBJ1-2
length: 13
CDR3: ASRQTGTENYGYT

V: TRBV2
J: TRBJ2-1
length: 14
CDR3: ASSEERGSSYNEQF

V: TRBV5-1
J: TRBJ2-3
length: 11
CDR3: ASSLVPRDTQY

V: TRBV19
J: TRBJ1-1
length: 12
CDR3: ASSKFPGDTEAF

V: TRBV7-6
J: TRBJ2-7
length: 13
CDR3: ASSTTRSGTGEQY

V: TRBV7-9
J: TRBJ2-2
length: 12
CDR3: ASSLAGNTGELF

V: TRBV7-3
J: TRBJ2-1
length: 13
CDR3: ASSLTGLALHEQF

V: TRBV10-3
J: TRBJ1-4
length: 12
CDR3: AISEGTAPSRLF

V: TRBV10-3
J: TRBJ2-1
length: 11
CDR3: AISDSNYNEQF

V: TRBV19
J: TRBJ1-1
length: 11
CDR3: ASNALGRTEAF

V: TRBV18
J: TRBJ2-1
length: 15
CDR3: ATQTGTSGFMSDEQF

V: TRBV11-2
J: TRBJ2-7
length: 15
CDR3: ASTPLKGARQEYEQY

V: TRBV10-1
J: TRBJ2-2
length: 12
CDR3: ASSELVNTGELF

V: TRBV11-2
J: TRBJ2-7
length: 14
CDR3: ASSSYTGHDPYEQY